The next 16 T cell receptor beta chains were all read from a single sample in a study of shared T cell receptors in the human thymus. Measured with immunoSEQ multiplex PCR; TCRdb has only the in-frame clones, and not every one. The sample has 640,000 or so clones; around 87% are singletons. This sample also appeared in a second study, on human thymus T cells.

Sequenced material: thymocytes. These TCRs come from a boy younger than two with a congenital heart defect.

The chain recombines TRBV5-1 with TRBJ1-1; 7 nucleotides agree with TRBD1. The length of the CDR3 is 14 residues. The germline V gene encodes CDR1 SGHRS and CDR2 YFSETQ. The trim removed 5 bases at V and 4 bases at J, leaving 8 bases unmatched. CDR3 bases: TGCGCCAGCAGACTCGACAGGGCACGCACTGAAGCTTTCTTT. Its protein is CASRLDRARTEAFF.

The V and J genes are TRBV27 and TRBJ1-2; 9 positions match TRBD1. The germline gives CDR1 MNHEY, CDR2 SMNVEV (reference sequence). The CDR3 consists of 15 residues. V lost 3 bases to trimming and J lost 0 bases; unmatched junction nucleotides: 2. CDR3 in DNA: TGTGCCAGCAGTTTCACAGGGGGCGCTAACTATGGCTACACCTTC. This codes for CASSFTGGANYGYTF.

The chain joins TRBV28 to TRBJ2-7, with 12 bases identical to TRBD1. The ends lost 4 bases at V and 1 base at J; junction bases unmatched: 8. Germline assignment: CDR1 MDHEN and CDR2 SYDVKM. The CDR3 loop spans 17 amino acids. CDR3 DNA sequence: TGTGCCAGCAGTTCAATCCGGGACAGGGGGCTTTCCTACGAGCAGTACTTC. Amino acid sequence: CASSSIRDRGLSYEQYF.

CDR3 nucleotide sequence: TGCAGCGTCGTAACAGGGGTAGATCAGCCCCAGCATTTT. Amino acids: CSVVTGVDQPQHF. The J gene is TRBJ1-5, the V gene TRBV29-1, with 7 bases lining up with TRBD1. Germline lookup yields CDR1 SQVTM and CDR2 ANQGSEA. The CDR3 consists of 13 residues. Trimming took 6 bases from V and 5 from J; bases not matched to a gene: 7.

This CDR3 is CAWSVIPRGAGGPDTQYF. DNA of the CDR3: TGTGCCTGGAGTGTAATCCCCCGGGGCGCGGGGGGGCCAGATACGCAGTATTTT. This chain links TRBV30 with TRBJ2-3, with 9 bases fitting TRBD2. This CDR3 has 18 residues. CDR1 and CDR2 from the germline V gene are GTSNPN and SVGIG (reference sequence). V shed 0 bases, J shed 4 bases, and the junction held 14 bases outside the gene matches.

The V call is TRBV4-1, the J call TRBJ2-2; D not resolved. The CDR3 spans 15 residues. CDR1 and CDR2 from the germline V gene are MGHRA and YSYEKL. V was cut by 4 bases and J by 2 bases, with 11 bases left in between. The CDR3, as DNA: TGCGCCAGCAGCCGCGATCCGCTAAACACCGGGGAGCTGTTTTTT. Protein product: CASSRDPLNTGELFF.

This clone has just one count. This chain joins TRBV5-1 and TRBJ1-4, with TRBD1 matching over 10 bases. The CDR3 is made up of 18 amino acids. Looked up from germline, CDR1 is SGHRS and CDR2 is YFSETQ. V was pared by 4 bases and J by 0 bases, with 9 bases of the junction left unmatched. The CDR3 spells CASSPKTGGLATNEKLFF. CDR3 nucleotides: TGCGCCAGCAGCCCAAAGACAGGGGGCCTTGCAACTAATGAAAAACTGTTTTTT.

The V call is TRBV14, the J call TRBJ2-7, with 9 bases fitting TRBD2. Germline V gene lookup returns CDR1 SGHDN and CDR2 FVKESK. V dropped 9 bases and J dropped 10; count of bases not matched to a gene: 10. The CDR3 consists of 12 residues. This CDR3 is CARACGRVFQYF. DNA of the CDR3: TGTGCCAGGGCTTGCGGGAGGGTTTTTCAGTACTTC.

This clone was seen just once. The J gene is TRBJ2-7, the V gene TRBV10-2; D not certain. CDR3 length: 12 amino acids. The germline V gene has CDR1 WSHSY and CDR2 SAAADI. Trimming took 5 bases from V and 6 from J, leaving 11 bases between them. CDR3: CASSQSALEQYF. CDR3 nucleotide sequence: TGCGCCAGCAGTCAAAGTGCACTCGAGCAGTACTTC.

There are a few counts of this clone. This chain connects TRBV11-2 to TRBJ2-1; D is perhaps TRBD1 (6 bases). This CDR3 contains 13 residues. V was cut by 6 bases and J by 9 bases, with 15 bases left in between. Per germline, CDR1 SGHAT and CDR2 FQNNGV. This CDR3 reads CASRPTGKGEQFF. The CDR3, as DNA: TGTGCCAGCAGGCCCACAGGGAAGGGTGAGCAGTTCTTC.

This clone was detected once. The chain is built from TRBV27 and TRBJ1-5; a possible D gene is TRBD1 (6 bases). The CDR3 spans 15 residues. The V gene lost 5 bases and the J gene lost 0 bases, with 11 bases spanning the gap. Per germline, CDR1 MNHEY and CDR2 SMNVEV (reference sequence). The CDR3 bases are TGTGCCAGCAGTCCCCGGGACATTAGCAATCAGCCCCAGCATTTT. It is translated as CASSPRDISNQPQHF.

This rearrangement joins TRBV5-1 to TRBJ2-1; 10 positions agree with TRBD1. Germline CDR1 is SGHRS and CDR2 is YFSETQ. The CDR3 covers 16 residues. V trimming: 4 bases; J trimming: 4 bases; junction bases outside the gene matches: 8. CDR3 sequence: CASSIGRDRGYNEQFF. For the CDR3, the DNA is TGCGCCAGCAGCATCGGCCGGGACAGGGGTTACAATGAGCAGTTCTTC.

The chain employs TRBV7-2 and TRBJ2-1, with D maybe TRBD2 (6 bases). The V end lost 4 bases, the J end lost 8 bases, and 21 bases lay between the germline ends. Germline V gene sequence: CDR1 SGHTA, CDR2 FQGNSA. This CDR3 has 16 residues. The CDR3 reads CASSSKTSHNADEQFF. The CDR3 nucleotides read TGTGCCAGCAGCTCTAAAACTAGCCATAATGCGGATGAGCAGTTCTTC.

The V gene is TRBV7-5, the J gene TRBJ1-4; TRBD1 reflects the table's D call only, with no check against the DNA. TRBV7-5 has pseudogene status. This CDR3 has 16 amino acids. This CDR3 is CARTDGGHPKGEKLFF. The CDR3 DNA sequence: TGTGCCAGAACCGACGGCGGACACCCAAAGGGGGAAAAACTGTTTTTT.

The genes are TRBV27 and TRBJ2-2; TRBD2 matches 9 bases. The CDR3 has 14 residues. Germline V gene data show CDR1 as MNHEY and CDR2 as SMNVEV (reference sequence). Trimming cost V 4 bases and J 3 bases; bases outside gene matches: 0. The CDR3: CASSWTSDTGELFF. The CDR3 region has the DNA TGTGCCAGCAGTTGGACTAGCGACACCGGGGAGCTGTTTTTT.

The rearrangement joins TRBV7-9 to TRBJ1-1; D not certain. This CDR3 spans 19 amino acids. Trimming cost V 0 bases and J 3 bases, with 23 bases left between them. In germline, CDR1 is SEHNR, CDR2 FQNEAQ (reference sequence). Written as DNA, the CDR3 is TGTGCCAGCAGCTTAGCGTTATATTCGGTTCCTTGTATGGACACTGAAGCTTTCTTT. Its protein is CASSLALYSVPCMDTEAFF.